This T cell receptor (beta chain) appears in the sequencing data of a study of blood T cell repertoires in COVID-19. Study context: The United States, Italy and Spain provided the acute and convalescent COVID-19 samples. T cells, B-cell-depleted T cells, or PBMCs supplied cDNA or gDNA.

The repertoire was sequenced with immunoSEQ multiplex PCR; TCRdb's copy has only in-frame clones and lacks some. Here the sample spans roughly 49,000 clones, 75% to 90% being singletons. V lost 5 bases to trimming and J lost 3 bases; unmatched junction nucleotides: 9. The CDR3 spans 16 residues. Per germline, CDR1 SGHVS and CDR2 FNYEAQ. This rearrangement joins TRBV7-6 to TRBJ1-5; 8 bases are shared with TRBD1. This sequence originates from a human donor in a cohort sampled during active COVID-19. Material: peripheral blood. This chain's CDR3 is CASSPLGQGSNQPQHF. The CDR3, as DNA: TGTGCCAGCAGCCCACTTGGACAGGGCTCCAATCAGCCCCAGCATTTT.